The TCR beta chain under discussion was sequenced for a study of CXCR3-negative and CXCR3-positive naive CD8 T cells. General observations from the study: Both naive subsets, CXCR3-negative and CXCR3-positive, displayed similar TRBV-TRBJ usage, unlike memory cells.

The study made its TRB cDNA libraries by 5' RACE, adding UMI labels. Using the 5' RACE reads, TCRdb records one entry per CDR3 protein without DNA. The sample spans about 130,000 distinct CDR3 sequences; the ten largest clones claim about 0.3%. Points on this clonotype: What it recognizes is unknown.

The CDR3 length is 13 residues. Germline V lookup: CDR1 SEHNR, CDR2 FQNEAQ (reference sequence). The J gene is TRBJ2-7, the V gene TRBV7-9; absent DNA, TCRdb's TRBD2 call cannot be checked. Input material: naive CXCR3- CD8+ T cells from blood. Subset described: CD45RO-CCR7+CD27+CD95- naive CD8+ T cells lacking CXCR3 (TNR3-). This TCR was recovered from a human donor in good health. Some clones in this sample may be carry-over from other donors' samples. The CDR3 reads CASTSRLAYEQYF. Full variable domain (rest looked up from reference TRBV7-9 and TRBJ2-7): DTGVSQNPRHKITKRGQNVTFRCDPISEHNRLYWYRQTLGQGPEFLTYFQNEAQLEKSRLLSDRFSAERPKGSFSTLEIQRTEQGDSAMYLCASTSRLAYEQYFGPGTRLTVT.